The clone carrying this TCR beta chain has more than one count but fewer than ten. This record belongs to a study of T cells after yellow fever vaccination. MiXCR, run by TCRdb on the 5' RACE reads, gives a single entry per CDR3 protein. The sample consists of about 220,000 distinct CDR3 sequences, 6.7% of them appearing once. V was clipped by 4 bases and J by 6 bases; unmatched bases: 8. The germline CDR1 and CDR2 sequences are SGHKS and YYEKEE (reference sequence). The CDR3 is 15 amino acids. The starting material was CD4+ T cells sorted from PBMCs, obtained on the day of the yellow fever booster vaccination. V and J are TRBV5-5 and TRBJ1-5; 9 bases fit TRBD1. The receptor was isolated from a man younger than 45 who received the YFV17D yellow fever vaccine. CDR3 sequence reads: CASSLGDRVGQPQHF. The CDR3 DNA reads TGTGCCAGCAGCCTAGGGGACAGGGTCGGTCAGCCCCAGCATTTT.